The rows below give T cell receptor beta chains drawn from one sample of a study of blood T cell repertoires in COVID-19. TCRdb's table, derived via immunoSEQ multiplex PCR, lists solely in-frame clones and lacks some. Among around 200,000 clones listed, around 88% were seen once. Material: peripheral blood. The receptors were gathered from a man aged 45-65 years with active or convalescent COVID-19. The CDR3 runs from the conserved cysteine through the conserved F or W. A D gene is named only where the DNA matches it firmly. Only part of the rows carry a size: once, few, many, or a class if the clone is expanded.

TRBD1	TRBV27	TRBJ2-1	.	TGTGCCAGCAGTTTATTTCAGGGGGCTAACAATGAGCAGTTCTTC	CASSLFQGANNEQFF
TRBD1	TRBV30	TRBJ1-6	.	TGTGCCTGGAGTAGTGAGAGAAGGTTGGGGACAGGGTTTGTTGTTCCTTCACCCCTCCACTTT	CAWSSERRLGTGFVVPSPLHF
.	TRBV3-1/TRBV3-2	TRBJ1-2	.	TGTGCCAGCAGCCAAGTTTTTACAGGTCTCACCTTC	CASSQVFTGLTF
.	TRBV29-1	TRBJ1-1	.	TGCAGCGTTGAAAGGGGTTGGGGCACTGAAGCTTTCTTT	CSVERGWGTEAFF
.	TRBV4-1	TRBJ1-5	.	TGCGCCAGCAGCCACCAGACAGAACCTCACAATCAGCCCCAGCATTTT	CASSHQTEPHNQPQHF
.	TRBV6-6	TRBJ2-3	.	TGTGCCAGCAGTCCAGGGCCAGATACGCAGTATTTT	CASSPGPDTQYF
.	TRBV4-1	TRBJ1-2	once	TGCGCCAGCAGCCAAGATACCCCAGGATATGGCTACACCTTC	CASSQDTPGYGYTF
TRBD2	TRBV19	TRBJ2-7	.	TGTGCCAGTAGTCTGGGACTAGCGGAGACCTACGAGCAGTACTTC	CASSLGLAETYEQYF
.	TRBV10-3	TRBJ2-3	.	TGTGCCATCAGTGAGCGCCGAGGCGGGGTGGGCACAGATACGCAGTATTTT	CAISERRGGVGTDTQYF
.	TRBV3-1/TRBV3-2	TRBJ1-5	.	TGTGCCAGCAGCCAAGATAGGACAGATAGCAATCAGCCCCAGCATTTT	CASSQDRTDSNQPQHF
TRBD1	TRBV7-7	TRBJ1-5	.	TGTGCTAGCAGCGGCGACAGGGGGCGGTCCTTCCCCGCCAATCAGCCCCAGCATTTT	CASSGDRGRSFPANQPQHF
TRBD1	TRBV7-3	TRBJ2-5	.	TGTGCCAGCAGCTCCGGACAGGGAGGTCAAGAGACCCAGTACTTC	CASSSGQGGQETQYF
TRBD2	TRBV6-1	TRBJ2-2	.	TGTGCCAGCAGTGAAGGACTAGCGGGGAAATATTCGGCCGGGGAGCTGTTTTTT	CASSEGLAGKYSAGELFF
TRBD1	TRBV5-3	TRBJ2-2	.	TGTGCCAGAAGCTTGCAGGGGGCTAACACCGGGGAGCTGTTTTTT	CARSLQGANTGELFF
TRBD2	TRBV5-1	TRBJ2-3	.	TGCGCCAGCAGCACACAACTAGCGGGAGATAATACGCAGTATTTT	CASSTQLAGDNTQYF
.	TRBV7-2	TRBJ2-3	.	TGTGCCAGCAGCTTCGTGGGGGCGGCAGATACGCAGTATTTT	CASSFVGAADTQYF
.	TRBV5-8	TRBJ1-6	few	TGTGCCAGCAGCTTGGCCATAGGGGATCAGGATAATTCACCCCTCCACTTT	CASSLAIGDQDNSPLHF
.	TRBV7-9	TRBJ2-7	.	TGTGCCAGCAGCTTCTCCGTATCCTACGAGCAGTACTTC	CASSFSVSYEQYF
.	TRBV6-5	TRBJ1-2	.	TGTGCCAGCAGTTACTCCCGAGGGGGCTATGGCTACACCTTC	CASSYSRGGYGYTF
.	TRBV5-4	TRBJ1-1	once	TGTGCCAGCAGCCCTGGGGGGGACACTGAAGCTTTCTTT	CASSPGGDTEAFF
.	TRBV24-1	TRBJ1-2	.	TGTGCCACCAGCCCACCCACCGGGGTGATAGGGGGCTACACCTTC	CATSPPTGVIGGYTF
.	TRBV28	TRBJ2-6	.	TGTGCCAGCAGTTGGACAGCGTCCAACGTCCTGACTTTC	CASSWTASNVLTF
.	TRBV2	TRBJ2-5	.	TGTGCCAGCGGTACAGGGATGCGGGAGACCCAGTACTTC	CASGTGMRETQYF
.	TRBV5-1	TRBJ2-5	once	TGCGCCAGCAGCTTGGCCGGTGAGACCCAGTACTTC	CASSLAGETQYF
.	TRBV12-3/TRBV12-4	TRBJ2-5	.	TGTGCCAGCAGACGGGACTTTAGTGAGACCCAGTACTTC	CASRRDFSETQYF
.	TRBV5-1	TRBJ2-3	.	TGCGCCAGCAGCCCTCAGTCGAGCACAGATACGCAGTATTTT	CASSPQSSTDTQYF
TRBD1	TRBV28	TRBJ1-2	.	TGTGCCAGCAGACATATCGACAGGGGCTATGGCTACACCTTC	CASRHIDRGYGYTF
.	TRBV28	TRBJ1-5	.	TGTGCCAGCAGGGATAGGGGGATGTATCAGCCCCAGCATTTT	CASRDRGMYQPQHF
TRBD2	TRBV5-4	TRBJ2-5	.	TGTGCCAGCAGCCCTGTAGCGGGACTGCAAGAGACCCAGTACTTC	CASSPVAGLQETQYF